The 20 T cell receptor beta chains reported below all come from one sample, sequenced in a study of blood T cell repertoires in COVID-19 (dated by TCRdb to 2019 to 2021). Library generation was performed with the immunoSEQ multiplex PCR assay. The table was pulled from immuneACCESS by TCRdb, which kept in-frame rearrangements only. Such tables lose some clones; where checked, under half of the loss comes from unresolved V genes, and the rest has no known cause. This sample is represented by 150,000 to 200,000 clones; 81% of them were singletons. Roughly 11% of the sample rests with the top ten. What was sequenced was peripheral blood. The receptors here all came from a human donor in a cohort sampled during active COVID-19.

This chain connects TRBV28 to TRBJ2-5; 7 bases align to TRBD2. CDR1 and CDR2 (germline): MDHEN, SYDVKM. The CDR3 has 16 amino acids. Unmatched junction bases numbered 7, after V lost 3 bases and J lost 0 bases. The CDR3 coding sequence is TGTGCCAGCAGTTTGATGGGACTACGAAACCAAGAGACCCAGTACTTC. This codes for CASSLMGLRNQETQYF.

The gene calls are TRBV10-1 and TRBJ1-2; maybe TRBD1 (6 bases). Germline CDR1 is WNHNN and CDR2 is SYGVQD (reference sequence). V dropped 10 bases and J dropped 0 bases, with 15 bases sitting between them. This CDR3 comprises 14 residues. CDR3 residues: CATRPRTANYGYTF. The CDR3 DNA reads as TGCGCCACCCGCCCCAGGACAGCTAACTATGGCTACACCTTC.

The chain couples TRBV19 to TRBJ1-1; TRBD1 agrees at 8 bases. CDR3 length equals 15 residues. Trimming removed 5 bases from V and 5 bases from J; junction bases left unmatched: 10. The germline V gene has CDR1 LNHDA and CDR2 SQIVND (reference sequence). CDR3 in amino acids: CASSPQGAWGTEAFF. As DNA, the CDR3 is TGTGCCAGTAGTCCCCAGGGGGCATGGGGGACTGAAGCTTTCTTT.

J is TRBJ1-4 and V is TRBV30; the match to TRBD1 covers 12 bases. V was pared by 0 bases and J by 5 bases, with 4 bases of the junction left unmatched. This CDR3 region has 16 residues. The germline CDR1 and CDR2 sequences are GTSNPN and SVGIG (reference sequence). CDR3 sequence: CAWSVRDRGLNEKLFF. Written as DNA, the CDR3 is TGTGCCTGGAGTGTACGGGACAGGGGGCTGAATGAAAAACTGTTTTTT.

CDR3 in DNA: TGTGCCAGCAGGGTTACTAGCCTTGCAGATACGCAGTATTTT. Protein product: CASRVTSLADTQYF. The chain uses TRBV6-5 and TRBJ2-3; perhaps TRBD2 as D (6 bases). Germline V gives CDR1 MNHEY, CDR2 SVGAGI. Trimming removed 6 bases at V and 4 bases at J, with 14 bases between. The CDR3 totals 14 residues.

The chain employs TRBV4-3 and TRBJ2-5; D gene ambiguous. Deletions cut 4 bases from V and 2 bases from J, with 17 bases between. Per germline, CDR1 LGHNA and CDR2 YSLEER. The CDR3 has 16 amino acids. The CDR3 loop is CASSLGWSRPQETQYF. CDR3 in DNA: TGCGCCAGCAGCCTGGGTTGGAGCCGCCCTCAAGAGACCCAGTACTTC.

CDR3 in DNA: TGTGCCAGCAGTTACCGGACAGGGCCCCGCTCTGGGGCCAACGTCCTGACTTTC. It is translated as CASSYRTGPRSGANVLTF. The V call is TRBV6-2 or TRBV6-3, the J call TRBJ2-6, with TRBD1 matching 8 bases. CDR3 length: 18 residues. CDR1 and CDR2 from the germline V gene are MNHEY and SVGEGT. The ends lost 2 bases at V and 0 bases at J; junction bases unmatched: 6.

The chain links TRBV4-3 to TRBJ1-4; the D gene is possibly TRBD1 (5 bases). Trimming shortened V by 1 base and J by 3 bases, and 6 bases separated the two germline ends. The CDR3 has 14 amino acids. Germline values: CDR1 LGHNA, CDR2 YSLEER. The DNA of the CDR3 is TGCGCCAGCAGCCAAGGGGGCTCTAATGAAAAACTGTTTTTT. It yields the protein CASSQGGSNEKLFF.

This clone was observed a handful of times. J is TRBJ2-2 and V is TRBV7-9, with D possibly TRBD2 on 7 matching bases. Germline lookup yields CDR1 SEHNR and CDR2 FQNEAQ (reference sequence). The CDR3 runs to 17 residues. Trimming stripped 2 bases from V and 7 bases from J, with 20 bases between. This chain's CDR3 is CASSLSGTRKYSGELFF. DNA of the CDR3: TGTGCCAGCAGCTTAAGCGGGACACGAAAATATAGCGGGGAGCTGTTTTTT.

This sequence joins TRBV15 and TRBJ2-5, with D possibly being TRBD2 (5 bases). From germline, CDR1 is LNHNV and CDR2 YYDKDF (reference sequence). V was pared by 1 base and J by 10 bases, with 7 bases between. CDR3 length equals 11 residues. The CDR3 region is CATSRGGSQYF. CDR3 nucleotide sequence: TGTGCCACCAGCAGAGGAGGGAGCCAGTACTTC.

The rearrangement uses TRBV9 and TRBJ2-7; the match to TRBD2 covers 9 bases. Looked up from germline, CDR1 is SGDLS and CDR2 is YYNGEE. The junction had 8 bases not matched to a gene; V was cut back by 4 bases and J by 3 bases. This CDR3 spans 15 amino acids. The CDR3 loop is CASSRREGHIYEQYF. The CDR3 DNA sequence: TGTGCCAGCAGCAGGCGGGAGGGCCACATCTACGAGCAGTACTTC.

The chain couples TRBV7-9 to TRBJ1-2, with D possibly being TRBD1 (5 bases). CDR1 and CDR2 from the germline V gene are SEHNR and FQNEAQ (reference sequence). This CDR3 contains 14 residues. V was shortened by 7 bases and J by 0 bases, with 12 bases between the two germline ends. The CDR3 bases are TGTGCCAGCACCCTCGGACACGCTAACTATGGCTACACCTTC. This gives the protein CASTLGHANYGYTF.

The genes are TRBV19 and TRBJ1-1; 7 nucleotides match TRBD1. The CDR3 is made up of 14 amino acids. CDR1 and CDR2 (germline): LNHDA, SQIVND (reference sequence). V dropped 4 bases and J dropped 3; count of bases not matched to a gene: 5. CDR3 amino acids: CASSNTGAYTEAFF. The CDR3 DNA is TGTGCCAGTAGTAACACAGGGGCCTACACTGAAGCTTTCTTT.

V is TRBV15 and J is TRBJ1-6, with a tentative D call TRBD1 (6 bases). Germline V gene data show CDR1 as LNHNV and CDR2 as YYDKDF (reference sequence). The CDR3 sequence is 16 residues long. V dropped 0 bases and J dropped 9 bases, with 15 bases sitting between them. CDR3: CATSRDVQGRGSPLHF. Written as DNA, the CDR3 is TGTGCCACCAGCAGAGATGTACAGGGCCGGGGTTCACCCCTCCACTTT.

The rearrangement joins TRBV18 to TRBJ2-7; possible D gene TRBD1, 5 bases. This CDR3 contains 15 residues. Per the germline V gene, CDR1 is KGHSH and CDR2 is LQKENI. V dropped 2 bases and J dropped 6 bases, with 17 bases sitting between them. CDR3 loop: CASSPSPQDSGEQYF. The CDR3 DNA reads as TGTGCCAGCTCACCATCACCACAGGATTCTGGCGAGCAGTACTTC.

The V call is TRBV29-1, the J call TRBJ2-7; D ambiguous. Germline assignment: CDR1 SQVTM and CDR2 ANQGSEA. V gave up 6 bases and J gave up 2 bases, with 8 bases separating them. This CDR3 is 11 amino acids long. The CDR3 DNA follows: TGCAGCGTCCGAGACACCTACGAGCAGTACTTC. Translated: CSVRDTYEQYF.

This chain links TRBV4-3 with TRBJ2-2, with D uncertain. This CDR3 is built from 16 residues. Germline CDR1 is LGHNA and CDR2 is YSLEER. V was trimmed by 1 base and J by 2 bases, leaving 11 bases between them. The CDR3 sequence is CASSQGSKVNTGELFF. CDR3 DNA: TGCGCCAGCAGCCAAGGCTCTAAAGTTAACACCGGGGAGCTGTTTTTT.

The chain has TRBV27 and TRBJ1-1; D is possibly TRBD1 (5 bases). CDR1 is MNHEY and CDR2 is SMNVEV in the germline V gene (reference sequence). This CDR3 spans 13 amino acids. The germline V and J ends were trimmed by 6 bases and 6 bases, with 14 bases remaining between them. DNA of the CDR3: TGTGCCAGCAGGGGGGGTGGCCACTCTGAAGCTTTCTTT. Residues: CASRGGGHSEAFF.

The CDR3 DNA is TGCGCCAGCAGCATGGGACAGGCCATAAGCTCCTACGAGCAGTACTTC. Amino acid sequence: CASSMGQAISSYEQYF. V usage is TRBV5-1 and J usage is TRBJ2-7; 8 nucleotides align to TRBD1. The V gene end was trimmed by 4 bases and the J gene end by 0 bases; junction bases not matched to a gene: 9. CDR1 is SGHRS, CDR2 YFSETQ, per germline. The CDR3 spans 16 residues. Together with reference TRBV5-1 and TRBJ2-7, the CDR3 gives the full variable domain: KAGVTQTPRYLIKTRGQQVTLSCSPISGHRSVSWYQQTPGQGLQFLFEYFSETQRNKGNFPGRFSGRQFSNSRSEMNVSTLELGDSALYLCASSMGQAISSYEQYFGPGTRLTVT.

The CDR3 is CASGFPGGPIEAFF. CDR3 DNA sequence: TGTGCCAGCGGGTTTCCAGGGGGCCCTATCGAAGCTTTCTTT. This chain links TRBV6-5 with TRBJ1-1; TRBD1 aligns across 8 bases. Per the germline V gene, CDR1 is MNHEY and CDR2 is SVGAGI. With V trimmed by 8 bases and J by 8 bases, 13 bases remained unmatched. This CDR3 is 14 amino acids long.